What follows is one T cell receptor (beta chain) and its context. Antigen specificity is unknown. The CDR3 length is 9 residues. CDR1 is SEHNR and CDR2 is FQNEAQ in the germline V gene (reference sequence). V was pared by 10 bases and J by 6 bases, with 5 bases between. The 5'RACE method, run with constant-segment primers, produced TCR alpha and TCR beta cDNA libraries (carrying sample barcodes and UMIs). TCRdb passed the 5' RACE reads through MiXCR, listing each CDR3 protein once. Among hundreds of thousands of distinct CDR3 sequences listed, 25% to 30% were seen once. These data belong to a study of T-cell memory formation after mild COVID-19. The wider study: Largely donor-specific sequence clusters came from a couple of donors. Study-level results: Among contracting clones, CD4+ were mainly CM/EM and CD8+ enriched in EMRA. Clones that shrank (day 15 to 85) were balanced CD4/CD8, whereas later expanders leaned CD4+.

This rearrangement joins TRBV7-9 to TRBJ2-3; D is undetermined. Sequenced sample: PBMCs or a T cell subset sorted from them (not recorded which). The origin of this receptor is an adult woman who had mild COVID-19 (a few samples of this study predate the infection). Cell type and time point are not known. The CDR3: CAIVDTQYF. CDR3 DNA sequence: TGTGCCATAGTGGATACGCAGTATTTT.